This T cell receptor beta chain was captured by sequencing in a study of control samples from healthy donors and cancer patients (dated by TCRdb to between 2020 and 2021). The library was prepared using the immunoSEQ multiplex PCR assay. Not all clones reach the TCRdb copy of this immuneACCESS table, which keeps in-frame sequences only. Checked studies attribute under half of the gap to unresolved V genes and leave the rest unexplained. The sample table contains tens of thousands of clones; only one count was recorded for roughly 90% of them. The biggest ten clones account for roughly 5.5% of the sample. Concerning this clone itself: The antigen this receptor binds is unknown. No base-level quality is on record; no much larger clone is a single base apart.

For CDR1 and CDR2, the germline V gene lists SGHVS and FNYEAQ. Including cysteine and phenylalanine, the CDR3 has 13 amino acids. Only the CDR3 DNA stays, 39 bases, in frame from base 1. Compared with germline, V lacks 4 bases and J lacks 8 bases; bases without a gene match: 3. The chain joins TRBV7-6 to TRBJ2-7; 12 bases in the middle match TRBD2. The clonotype comes from a man aged 55 to 70 with colorectal cancer. Sequencing was carried out using PBMCs. The nucleotides are TGTGCCAGCAGCTCTAGCGGGGGGGCGAAGCAGTACTTC. Its translation reads: CASSSSGGAKQYF.